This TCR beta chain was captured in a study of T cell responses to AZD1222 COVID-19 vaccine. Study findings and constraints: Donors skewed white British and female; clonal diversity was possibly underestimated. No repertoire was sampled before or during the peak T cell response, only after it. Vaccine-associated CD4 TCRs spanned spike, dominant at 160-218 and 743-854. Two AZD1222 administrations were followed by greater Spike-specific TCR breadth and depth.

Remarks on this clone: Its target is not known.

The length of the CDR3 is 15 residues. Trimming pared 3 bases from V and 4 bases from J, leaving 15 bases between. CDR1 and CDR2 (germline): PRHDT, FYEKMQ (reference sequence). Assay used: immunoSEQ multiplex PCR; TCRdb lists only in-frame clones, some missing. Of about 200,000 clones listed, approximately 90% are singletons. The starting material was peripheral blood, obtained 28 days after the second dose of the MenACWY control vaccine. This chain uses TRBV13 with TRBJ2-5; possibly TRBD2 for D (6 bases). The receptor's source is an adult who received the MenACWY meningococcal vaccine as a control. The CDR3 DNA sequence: TGTGCCAGCAGCTTCCCAGGGATGGAGGGAGAGACCCAGTACTTC. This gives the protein CASSFPGMEGETQYF.